Shown below are 8 T cell receptor beta chains from a single sample sequenced in a study of blood T cell repertoires in COVID-19. Profiling relied on immunoSEQ multiplex PCR, and the TCRdb table lists in-frame clones only, not all of them. The sample carries approximately 250,000 clones, approximately 86% recorded once. The sequenced sample was peripheral blood. The receptors originated from a woman aged 55-69 years with active or convalescent COVID-19.

This chain uses TRBV6-6 with TRBJ2-5, with D possibly TRBD1 on 5 matching bases. CDR3 size: 14 residues. Germline lookup yields CDR1 MNHNY and CDR2 SVGAGI (reference sequence). The V end was cut by 6 bases, the J end by 0 bases, with 11 bases between. CDR3 loop: CASRGRQYQETQYF. The CDR3, as DNA: TGTGCCAGCAGGGGTAGACAGTACCAAGAGACCCAGTACTTC.

The CDR3 DNA follows: TGTGCCAGCAGTACGAACACCGGGGAGCTGTTTTTT. The encoded protein is CASSTNTGELFF. The V and J genes are TRBV7-9 and TRBJ2-2; the D is unclear. CDR3 length: 12 residues. The V end lost 6 bases, the J end lost 0 bases, and 2 bases lay between the germline ends. Germline V gene sequence: CDR1 SEHNR, CDR2 FQNEAQ (reference sequence).

The chain joins TRBV6-6 to TRBJ2-7; TRBD2 might be the D (5 bases). The CDR3 sequence is 14 residues long. Germline V gives CDR1 MNHNY, CDR2 SVGAGI (reference sequence). V was cut by 6 bases and J by 0 bases, with 12 bases left in between. The CDR3 DNA follows: TGTGCCAGCAGGTCGGGAACAGTCTCCTACGAGCAGTACTTC. This sequence encodes CASRSGTVSYEQYF.

V gene TRBV6-5 combines with J gene TRBJ1-1, with D possibly being TRBD1 (6 bases). CDR1 is MNHEY, CDR2 SVGAGI, per germline. The CDR3 has 11 residues. The ends were cut back, 6 bases at V and 11 bases at J, with 13 bases in the middle. CDR3 nucleotide sequence: TGTGCCAGCAGCAGACAGGCCGGTGCTTTCTTT. Protein: CASSRQAGAFF.

The genes are TRBV19 and TRBJ2-5, with 13 bases that match TRBD2. The ends lost 9 bases at V and 4 bases at J; junction bases unmatched: 5. The CDR3 extends over 14 amino acids. The germline V gene has CDR1 LNHDA and CDR2 SQIVND (reference sequence). The CDR3 DNA reads as TGTGCCAGCTCGGGACTAGCGGGAACAGAGACCCAGTACTTC. Protein: CASSGLAGTETQYF.

This chain links TRBV7-3 with TRBJ2-5, with D possibly being TRBD1 (6 bases). CDR1 and CDR2 from the germline V gene are SGHTA and FQGTGA. There are 14 residues in the CDR3. V lost 3 bases, J lost 5 bases, and 13 bases lay in between. The CDR3 is CASSFLGQGETQYF. The CDR3 region has the DNA TGTGCCAGCAGCTTCCTGGGACAAGGCGAGACCCAGTACTTC.

This clone is a singleton in its sample. The gene calls are TRBV7-6 and TRBJ2-1; 9 nucleotides align to TRBD2. CDR3 length: 17 residues. Germline CDR1 reads SGHVS; CDR2 reads FNYEAQ. J lost 8 bases, V lost 0 bases, and 11 bases had no gene match. Written as DNA, the CDR3 is TGTGCCAGCAGCTTAGCGGGTGGGAGCGGGAGGAAAGATGAGCAGTTCTTC. It encodes CASSLAGGSGRKDEQFF. The full variable domain, rest sourced from reference TRBV7-6 and TRBJ2-1, is GAGVSQSPRYKVTKRGQDVALRCDPISGHVSLYWYRQALGQGPEFLTYFNYEAQQDKSGLPNDRFSAERPEGSISTLTIQRTEQRDSAMYRCASSLAGGSGRKDEQFFGPGTRLTVL.

The rearrangement links TRBV29-1 to TRBJ2-1; 11 nucleotides line up with TRBD2. In germline, CDR1 is SQVTM, CDR2 ANQGSEA. The junction had 6 bases not matched to a gene; V was cut back by 7 bases and J by 7 bases. This CDR3 comprises 13 residues. CDR3 residues: CSERTSGPNEQFF. CDR3 bases: TGCAGCGAGCGGACTAGCGGGCCGAATGAGCAGTTCTTC.